The 17 T cell receptor beta chains given below trace back to one sample, sequenced in a study of blood T cell repertoires in COVID-19. Libraries were prepared by immunoSEQ multiplex PCR; TCRdb keeps only in-frame clonotypes and omits some of them. The table lists a few hundred thousand clones, 85% to 90% of them singletons. The specimen sequenced was PBMCs or T cells enriched from blood (not recorded which). The origin of the receptors is a woman younger than 30 who had recovered from COVID-19.

The chain couples TRBV7-9 to TRBJ2-7; D is possibly TRBD1 (6 bases). CDR3 length: 15 amino acids. Per germline, CDR1 SEHNR and CDR2 FQNEAQ (reference sequence). Trimming stripped 5 bases from V and 0 bases from J, with 14 bases between. The CDR3 DNA sequence: TGTGCCAGCAGCCTCGACAGGCACCCCTCCTACGAGCAGTACTTC. Its translation is CASSLDRHPSYEQYF. The complete variable domain, with remaining parts taken from reference TRBV7-9 and TRBJ2-7, reads DTGVSQNPRHKITKRGQNVTFRCDPISEHNRLYWYRQTLGQGPEFLTYFQNEAQLEKSRLLSDRFSAERPKGSFSTLEIQRTEQGDSAMYLCASSLDRHPSYEQYFGPGTRLTVT.

The chain couples TRBV4-2 to TRBJ2-7; weak D call: TRBD2 (6 bases). The germline V gene encodes CDR1 LGHNA and CDR2 YNFKEQ. Trimming took off 9 bases at V and 1 base at J, with 10 bases between the two ends. CDR3 length: 12 amino acids. The CDR3: CASGGVSYEQYF. In DNA, the CDR3 is TGTGCCAGTGGAGGGGTTTCCTACGAGCAGTACTTC.

This chain links TRBV24-1 with TRBJ2-3; 10 bases agree with TRBD2. CDR1 and CDR2 (germline): KGHDR, SFDVKD. The CDR3 spans 16 residues. V was pared by 0 bases and J by 8 bases, with 7 bases of the junction left unmatched. The CDR3 DNA sequence: TGTGCCACCAGTGATTTGGATCTAGCGGGAGTCAGTACGCAGTATTTT. Protein sequence: CATSDLDLAGVSTQYF.

The chain's CDR3 is CASSRDSYSNQPQHF. CDR3 nucleotides: TGTGCCAGCAGTAGAGACAGCTATAGCAATCAGCCCCAGCATTTT. J is TRBJ1-5 and V is TRBV2; possible D gene TRBD1, 5 bases. The germline V gene has CDR1 SNHLY and CDR2 FYNNEI. CDR3 length equals 15 residues. Trimming stripped 5 bases from V and 0 bases from J, with 11 bases between.

Written as DNA, the CDR3 is TGTGCCAGTAGTAACGAGGAAAAGACTGAAGCTTTCTTT. Translation gives CASSNEEKTEAFF. The rearrangement uses TRBV19 and TRBJ1-1; no definite D call. This CDR3 spans 13 amino acids. Trimming pared 4 bases from V and 5 bases from J, leaving 11 bases between. Per the germline V gene, CDR1 is LNHDA and CDR2 is SQIVND (reference sequence).

CDR3 nucleotides: TGTGCCAGCAGCCAAGTAGGCGGCATTTCCACCGGGGAGCTGTTTTTT. It specifies CASSQVGGISTGELFF. V gene TRBV3-1 (or the pseudogene TRBV3-2) combines with J gene TRBJ2-2; the D is unclear. The CDR3 is made up of 16 amino acids. Germline V gene sequence: CDR1 LGHDT, CDR2 YNNKEL (reference sequence). The V end lost 1 base, the J end lost 4 bases, and 13 bases lay between the germline ends.

The rearrangement links TRBV10-3 to TRBJ1-5; TRBD1 might be the D (6 bases). Germline V gives CDR1 ENHRY, CDR2 SYGVKD. Trimming stripped 8 bases from V and 5 bases from J, with 13 bases between. This CDR3 region has 13 residues. CDR3 loop: CAIGTTVDQPQHF. The CDR3 nucleotides are TGTGCCATCGGGACAACCGTGGATCAGCCCCAGCATTTT.

This sequence joins TRBV2 and TRBJ1-1; 7 nucleotides align to TRBD1. The germline CDR1 and CDR2 sequences are SNHLY and FYNNEI. This CDR3 is built from 15 residues. The V and J ends lost 11 bases and 3 bases, in that order; junction bases with no gene match: 15. The CDR3 coding sequence is TGTGCCCGGCGAGGGACAGCCGCTAGGTACACTGAAGCTTTCTTT. Translated: CARRGTAARYTEAFF.

The V and J genes are TRBV28 and TRBJ1-6; D not resolved. This CDR3 comprises 16 residues. The germline V gene encodes CDR1 MDHEN and CDR2 SYDVKM. Trimming took off 8 bases at V and 0 bases at J, with 14 bases between the two ends. This CDR3 is CASRGTSSSYNSPLHF. The CDR3 bases are TGTGCCAGCCGAGGTACCTCCAGCTCCTATAATTCACCCCTCCACTTT.

V and J are TRBV5-4 and TRBJ2-2, with 7 bases matching TRBD2. This CDR3 is built from 18 residues. Losses at the gene ends were 0 bases for V and 3 bases for J; bases not matched to a gene: 11. Looked up from germline, CDR1 is SGHNT and CDR2 is YYREEE (reference sequence). CDR3 residues: CASSLDSSGGVDTGELFF. As DNA, the CDR3 is TGTGCCAGCAGCTTGGATTCCTCGGGAGGCGTAGACACCGGGGAGCTGTTTTTT. Complete variable domain (other parts from reference TRBV5-4 and TRBJ2-2): ETGVTQSPTHLIKTRGQQVTLRCSSQSGHNTVSWYQQALGQGPQFIFQYYREEENGRGNFPPRFSGLQFPNYSSELNVNALELDDSALYLCASSLDSSGGVDTGELFFGEGSRLTVL.

The CDR3 region is CASSPGVGGSYEQYF. The DNA of the CDR3 is TGTGCCAGCAGCCCTGGGGTAGGGGGCTCCTACGAGCAGTACTTC. V is TRBV9 and J is TRBJ2-7; possible D gene TRBD1, 6 bases. The germline CDR1 and CDR2 sequences are SGDLS and YYNGEE. Trimming removed 4 bases at V and 0 bases at J, with 14 bases between. The CDR3 spans 15 residues.

This clone was observed once. The CDR3 loop reads CASSQVLAGEYTGELFF. CDR3 DNA: TGTGCCAGCAGCCAAGTACTAGCGGGGGAGTACACCGGGGAGCTGTTTTTT. This rearrangement joins TRBV4-2 to TRBJ2-2; 11 bases line up with TRBD2. Trimming cost V 1 base and J 3 bases; bases outside gene matches: 4. This CDR3 is 17 amino acids long. CDR1 LGHNA and CDR2 YNFKEQ come from the germline V gene.

The chain links TRBV15 to TRBJ2-1, with 7 bases matching TRBD1. The germline V gene has CDR1 LNHNV and CDR2 YYDKDF (reference sequence). The CDR3 covers 15 residues. V was pared by 3 bases and J by 3 bases, with 5 bases of the junction left unmatched. The CDR3 reads CATSRRQGNYNEQFF. The CDR3, as DNA: TGTGCCACCAGCAGGAGACAGGGTAACTACAATGAGCAGTTCTTC.

The J gene is TRBJ1-1, the V gene TRBV5-8; a weak D match, TRBD1 (6 bases). Germline CDR1 reads SGHTS; CDR2 reads YDEGEE. This CDR3 contains 16 residues. Deletions cut 1 base from V and 0 bases from J, with 13 bases between. CDR3 in amino acids: CASSLYKGVMNTEAFF. The CDR3 DNA follows: TGTGCCAGCAGCTTGTATAAGGGGGTGATGAACACTGAAGCTTTCTTT. The full variable domain, its missing parts supplied by reference TRBV5-8 and TRBJ1-1, is EAGVTQSPTHLIKTRGQQATLRCSPISGHTSVYWYQQALGLGLQFLLWYDEGEERNRGNFPPRFSGRQFPNYSSELNVNALELEDSALYLCASSLYKGVMNTEAFFGQGTRLTVV.

The chain carries TRBV5-1 and TRBJ2-1; TRBD1 aligns across 7 bases. The V and J ends lost 0 bases and 0 bases, in that order; junction bases with no gene match: 3. The CDR3 length is 16 residues. In germline, CDR1 is SGHRS, CDR2 YFSETQ. DNA for the CDR3: TGCGCCAGCAGCTTGGCCGGGGACAGCTCCTACAATGAGCAGTTCTTC. Encoded protein: CASSLAGDSSYNEQFF.

The J gene is TRBJ2-2, the V gene TRBV24-1; TRBD2 matches at 9 bases. This CDR3 region has 19 residues. Germline CDR1 is KGHDR and CDR2 is SFDVKD. V was pared by 3 bases and J by 2 bases, with 12 bases of the junction left unmatched. This CDR3 reads CATSDPGSGRGKNTGELFF. CDR3 DNA: TGTGCCACCAGTGATCCCGGTAGCGGGAGAGGTAAAAACACCGGGGAGCTGTTTTTT.

CDR3 nucleotide sequence: TGCGCCAGCAGAGGACTAGCGGGAGTAGGTGAGACCCAGTACTTC. Translated: CASRGLAGVGETQYF. The chain uses TRBV4-1 and TRBJ2-5, with TRBD2 matching 13 bases. Germline assignment: CDR1 MGHRA and CDR2 YSYEKL. The CDR3 consists of 15 residues. Germline trimming cut 6 bases from V and 5 bases from J; bases unmatched to any gene: 6.